This T cell receptor (beta chain) was retrieved from a study of control samples from healthy donors and cancer patients. Generated by immunoSEQ multiplex PCR, the TCRdb table keeps only in-frame clones and is missing some. The sample lists 65,000 to 85,000 clones; around 90% were seen once. The CDR3 has 14 amino acids. Germline V gives CDR1 LGHDT, CDR2 YNNKEL (reference sequence). The V end lost 1 base, the J end lost 4 bases, and 10 bases lay between the germline ends. This sequence joins TRBV3-1 (or the pseudogene TRBV3-2) and TRBJ1-1; D call uncertain. The TCR originated in a woman between 45 and 65 years old with colorectal cancer. The sample was PBMCs. The CDR3 loop reads CASSQGGRVTEAFF. As DNA, the CDR3 is TGTGCCAGCAGCCAAGGAGGGAGGGTCACTGAAGCTTTCTTT.